Below are 3 T cell receptor beta chains sequenced from a single sample in a study of T-cell memory formation after mild COVID-19. TCRdb itself ran the 5' RACE reads through MiXCR, one entry per CDR3 protein. The repertoire includes around 140,000 distinct CDR3 sequences, under 7% of them detected once, and 2% to 2.5% sits in the top ten. Sequenced material: PBMCs or a T cell subset sorted from them (not recorded which). These receptors originate from an adult woman who had mild COVID-19 (a few samples of this study predate the infection). Cell type and time point are not known.

On this clonotype: This could be a read error, since a much larger clone is one nucleotide away. The J gene is TRBJ1-2, the V gene TRBV15, with D uncertain. This CDR3 has 13 residues. Germline V gene lookup returns CDR1 LNHNV and CDR2 YYDKDF (reference sequence). The V end was cut by 1 base, the J end by 4 bases, with 7 bases between. In DNA form, the CDR3 reads TGTGCCACCAGCAGAGCCAGAAGCTATGGCTACACCTTC. Its protein is CATSRARSYGYTF. The whole variable domain, filled in from reference TRBV15 and TRBJ1-2, reads DAMVIQNPRYQVTQFGKPVTLSCSQTLNHNVMYWYQQKSSQAPKLLFHYYDKDFNNEADTPDNFQSRRPNTSFCFLDIRSPGLGDTAMYLCATSRARSYGYTFGSGTRLTVV.

This clonotype occurred many times. The gene calls are TRBV20-1 and TRBJ2-5; TRBD2 matches 7 bases. The CDR3 loop spans 16 amino acids. Losses at the gene ends were 5 bases for V and 0 bases for J; bases not matched to a gene: 12. CDR1 and CDR2 (germline): DFQATT, SNEGSKA (reference sequence). The CDR3 here is CSAPLHSGSHQETQYF. CDR3 coding DNA: TGCAGTGCTCCGCTCCATAGCGGGTCACACCAAGAGACCCAGTACTTC.

In nucleotides, the CDR3 is TGTGCCAGCAGCGCGGTCCCCCCCTACGAGCAGTACTTC. It encodes CASSAVPPYEQYF. The genes are TRBV7-2 and TRBJ2-7, with D uncertain. Germline V gene lookup returns CDR1 SGHTA and CDR2 FQGNSA. The ends were cut back, 5 bases at V and 2 bases at J, with 10 bases in the middle. The CDR3 is 13 residues long.